This TCR beta chain stems from a study of CD8 T cells in ankylosing spondylitis. General observations from the study: Prior work had noted some motif variants in reactive arthritis blood and synovial fluid. Seven to nine highly homologous variants formed a TCR beta motif that appeared characteristic of ankylosing spondylitis blood. In ankylosing spondylitis patients, matched synovial fluid reportedly showed significant enrichment of disease-linked clones. With a CD8+ phenotype, disease-linked clones were relatively rare in peripheral blood.

As to this clonotype: What it binds is unknown.

CDR3 size: 14 residues. The V gene lost 2 bases and the J gene lost 7 bases, with 15 bases spanning the gap. Germline values: CDR1 SQVTM, CDR2 ANQGSEA. 5'-RACE, quantitative and with molecular barcodes, yielded the TCR beta libraries. MiXCR was run by TCRdb on the 5' RACE reads, yielding one entry per CDR3 protein. The top ten clones hold approximately 0.97% of a sample with around 440,000 distinct CDR3 sequences, 15% to 20% of them seen once. The chain uses TRBV29-1 and TRBJ2-1; the D gene could be TRBD1 or TRBD2 (6 bases each). The receptor was isolated from a male donor with ankylosing spondylitis. The sample was blood, either unsorted or a sorted T cell fraction (not recorded which). CDR3 in DNA: TGCAGCGTTGAAAGGGGGGACTTCCAAAATGAGCAGTTCTTC. This gives the protein CSVERGDFQNEQFF.